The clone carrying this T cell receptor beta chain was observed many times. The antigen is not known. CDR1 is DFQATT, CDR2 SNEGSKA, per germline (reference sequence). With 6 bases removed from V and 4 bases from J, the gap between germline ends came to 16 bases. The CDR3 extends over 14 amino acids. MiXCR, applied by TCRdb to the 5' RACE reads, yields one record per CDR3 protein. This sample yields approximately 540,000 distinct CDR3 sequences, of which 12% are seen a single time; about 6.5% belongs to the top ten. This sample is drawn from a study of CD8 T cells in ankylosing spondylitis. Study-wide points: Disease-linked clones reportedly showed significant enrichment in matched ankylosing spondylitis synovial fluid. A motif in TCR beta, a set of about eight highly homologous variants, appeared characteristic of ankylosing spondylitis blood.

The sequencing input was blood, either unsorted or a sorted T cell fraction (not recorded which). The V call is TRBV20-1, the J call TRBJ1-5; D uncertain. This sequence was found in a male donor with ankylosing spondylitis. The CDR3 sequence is CSALPRVHNQPQHF. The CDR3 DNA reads TGCAGTGCCCTCCCGAGGGTTCATAATCAGCCCCAGCATTTT.